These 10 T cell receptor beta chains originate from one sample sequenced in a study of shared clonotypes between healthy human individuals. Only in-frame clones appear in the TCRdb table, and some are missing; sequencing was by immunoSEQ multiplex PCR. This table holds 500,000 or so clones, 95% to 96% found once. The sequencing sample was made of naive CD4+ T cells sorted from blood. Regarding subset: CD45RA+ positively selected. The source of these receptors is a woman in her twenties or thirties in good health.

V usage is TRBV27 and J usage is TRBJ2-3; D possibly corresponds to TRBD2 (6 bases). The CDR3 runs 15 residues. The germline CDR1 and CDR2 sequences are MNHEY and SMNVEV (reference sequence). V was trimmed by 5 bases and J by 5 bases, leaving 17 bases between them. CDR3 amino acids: CASSKGLSGGDTQYF. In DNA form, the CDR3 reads TGTGCCAGCAGTAAAGGACTATCAGGCGGAGATACGCAGTATTTT.

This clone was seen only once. Here the CDR3 reads CASRQGFTDTQYF. The CDR3 nucleotides are TGCGCCAGCAGACAGGGGTTCACAGATACGCAGTATTTT. The genes are TRBV5-1 and TRBJ2-3; 7 bases are a match to TRBD1. Trimming took 5 bases from V and 2 from J; bases not matched to a gene: 2. The CDR3 loop spans 13 amino acids. CDR1 is SGHRS and CDR2 is YFSETQ in the germline V gene.

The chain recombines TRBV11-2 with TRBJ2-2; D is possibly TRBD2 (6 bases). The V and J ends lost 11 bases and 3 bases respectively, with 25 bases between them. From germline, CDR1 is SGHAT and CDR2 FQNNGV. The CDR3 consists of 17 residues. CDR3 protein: CAESALTRGMDTGELFF. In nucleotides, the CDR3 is TGTGCCGAATCTGCGCTGACACGGGGGATGGACACCGGGGAGCTGTTTTTT. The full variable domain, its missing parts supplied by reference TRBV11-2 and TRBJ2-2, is EAGVAQSPRYKIIEKRQSVAFWCNPISGHATLYWYQQILGQGPKLLIQFQNNGVVDDSQLPKDRFSAERLKGVDSTLKIQPAKLEDSAVYLCAESALTRGMDTGELFFGEGSRLTVL.

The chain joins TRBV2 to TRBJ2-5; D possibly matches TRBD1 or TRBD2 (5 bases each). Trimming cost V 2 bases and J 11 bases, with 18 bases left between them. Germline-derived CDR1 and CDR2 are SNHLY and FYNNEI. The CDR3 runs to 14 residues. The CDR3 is CASSEMVQLGEQYF. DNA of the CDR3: TGTGCCAGCAGTGAAATGGTGCAGTTGGGGGAGCAGTACTTC.

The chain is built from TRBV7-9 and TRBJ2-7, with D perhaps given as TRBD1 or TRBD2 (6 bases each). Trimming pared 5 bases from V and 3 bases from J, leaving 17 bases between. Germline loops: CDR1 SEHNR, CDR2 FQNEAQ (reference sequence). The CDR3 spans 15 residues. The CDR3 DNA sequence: TGTGCCAGCAGCCTTAGAGGGGGGCCCAACTACGAGCAGTACTTC. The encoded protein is CASSLRGGPNYEQYF.

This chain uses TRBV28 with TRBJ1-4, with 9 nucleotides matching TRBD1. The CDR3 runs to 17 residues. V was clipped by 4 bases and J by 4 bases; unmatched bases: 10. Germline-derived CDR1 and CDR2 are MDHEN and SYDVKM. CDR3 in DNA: TGTGCCAGCAGTTCCCCCCTGGGACAGGGACTTAATGAAAAACTGTTTTTT. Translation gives CASSSPLGQGLNEKLFF.

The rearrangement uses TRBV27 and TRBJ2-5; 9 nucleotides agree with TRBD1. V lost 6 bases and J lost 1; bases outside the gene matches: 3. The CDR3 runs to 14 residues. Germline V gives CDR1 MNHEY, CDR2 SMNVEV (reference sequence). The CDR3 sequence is CASRRTGVQETQYF. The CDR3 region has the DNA TGTGCCAGCAGAAGGACAGGGGTCCAAGAGACCCAGTACTTC.

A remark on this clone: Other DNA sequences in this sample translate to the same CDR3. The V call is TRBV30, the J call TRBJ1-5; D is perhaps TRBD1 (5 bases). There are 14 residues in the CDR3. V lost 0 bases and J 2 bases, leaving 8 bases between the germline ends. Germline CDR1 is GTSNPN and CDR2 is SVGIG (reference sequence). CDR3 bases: TGTGCCTGGAGTGTAGGACATGGCAATCAGCCCCAGCATTTT. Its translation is CAWSVGHGNQPQHF.

CDR3 region: CASSHQGGTNTEAFF. The CDR3 nucleotides are TGTGCCAGCAGCCACCAAGGAGGTACGAACACTGAAGCTTTCTTT. The chain carries TRBV7-9 and TRBJ1-1; D not certain. The ends were cut back, 5 bases at V and 1 base at J, with 14 bases in the middle. Germline V gene sequence: CDR1 SEHNR, CDR2 FQNEAQ (reference sequence). The CDR3 has 15 residues.

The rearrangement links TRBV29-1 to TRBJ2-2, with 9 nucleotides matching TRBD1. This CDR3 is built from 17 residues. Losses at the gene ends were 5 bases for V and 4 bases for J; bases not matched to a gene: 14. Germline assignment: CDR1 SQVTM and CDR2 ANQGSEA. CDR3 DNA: TGCAGCGTTCGAAATACAGGGGGCGCCGGTTCCACCGGGGAGCTGTTTTTT. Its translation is CSVRNTGGAGSTGELFF.